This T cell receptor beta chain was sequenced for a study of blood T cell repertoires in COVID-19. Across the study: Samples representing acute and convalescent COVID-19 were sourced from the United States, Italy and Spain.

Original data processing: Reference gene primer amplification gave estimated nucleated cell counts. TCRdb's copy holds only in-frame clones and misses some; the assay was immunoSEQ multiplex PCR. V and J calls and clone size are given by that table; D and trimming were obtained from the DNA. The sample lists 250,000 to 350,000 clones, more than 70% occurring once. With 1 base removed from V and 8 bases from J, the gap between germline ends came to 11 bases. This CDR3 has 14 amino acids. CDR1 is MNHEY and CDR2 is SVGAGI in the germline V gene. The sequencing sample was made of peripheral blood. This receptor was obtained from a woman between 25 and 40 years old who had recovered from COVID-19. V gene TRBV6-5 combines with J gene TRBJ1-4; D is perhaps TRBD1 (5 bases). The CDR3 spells CASSYLVGGEKLFF. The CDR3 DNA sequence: TGTGCCAGCAGTTACTTAGTCGGGGGGGAAAAACTGTTTTTT.